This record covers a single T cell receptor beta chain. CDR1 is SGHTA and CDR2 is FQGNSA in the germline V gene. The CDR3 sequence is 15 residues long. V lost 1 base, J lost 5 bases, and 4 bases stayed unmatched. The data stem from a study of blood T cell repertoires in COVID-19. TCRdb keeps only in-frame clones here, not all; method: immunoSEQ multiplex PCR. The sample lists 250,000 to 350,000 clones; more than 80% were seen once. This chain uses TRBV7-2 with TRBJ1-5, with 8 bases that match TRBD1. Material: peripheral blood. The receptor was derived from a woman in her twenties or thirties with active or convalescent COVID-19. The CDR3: CASSLVQGAYQPQHF. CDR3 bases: TGTGCCAGCAGCTTAGTGCAGGGGGCCTATCAGCCCCAGCATTTT.